These 32 T cell receptor beta chains share one sample of origin, sequenced in a study of Graves' ophthalmopathy and Graves' hyperthyroidism. From RNA, the CDR3 regions of TCR beta chains were amplified and sequenced. Amplification began with first-round RT-PCR using HTBI primers, then second-round multiplex PCR was performed. TCRdb re-called the multiplex PCR reads with MiXCR, one entry per CDR3 protein. Counted here are 680,000 or so distinct CDR3 sequences, 22% occurring once; the ten biggest clones make up roughly 7.4%. Sequencing used peripheral blood. The receptors here all came from a woman between 18 and 29 years old with stable Graves' hyperthyroidism. Some clones in this sample may be carry-over from other donors' samples.

This clonotype came up many times. This chain links TRBV7-9 with TRBJ1-2, with 9 bases that match TRBD1. Germline V gene data show CDR1 as SEHNR and CDR2 as FQNEAQ (reference sequence). This CDR3 has 13 amino acids. Germline trimming cut 5 bases from V and 8 bases from J; bases unmatched to any gene: 6. The CDR3 DNA sequence: TGTGCCAGCAGCGCTACAGGGGGCGGGGGCTACACCTTC. Amino acid sequence: CASSATGGGGYTF.

The CDR3 here is CASSPLPQGTYTEAFF. The CDR3 region has the DNA TGTGCCAGCAGCCCCCTACCCCAGGGGACTTACACTGAAGCTTTCTTT. The chain recombines TRBV11-2 with TRBJ1-1; perhaps TRBD1 as D (6 bases). The CDR3 has 16 residues. CDR1 and CDR2 (germline): SGHAT, FQNNGV. Trimming left V 5 bases short and J 3 bases short, with 19 bases between.

About this clonotype: The final CDR3 position lacks the conserved phenylalanine or tryptophan, pointing to a likely read error. V and J are TRBV13 and TRBJ1-6; no definite D call. The CDR3 length is 13 residues. The V end lost 1 base, the J end lost 7 bases, and 5 bases lay between the germline ends. Germline V gives CDR1 PRHDT, CDR2 FYEKMQ (reference sequence). CDR3 sequence: CASSLARNSPLHS. The CDR3 region has the DNA TGTGCCAGCAGCTTAGCCAGGAATTCACCCCTCCACTCT.

Ten or more counts support this clonotype. J is TRBJ1-2 and V is TRBV11-3; the D gene is possibly TRBD1 (6 bases). Between the trimmed V and J ends, which lost 2 bases and 6 bases, there was a span of 10 bases. The CDR3 contains 13 residues. In germline, CDR1 is SGHNT, CDR2 YENEEA. CDR3 nucleotides: TGTGCCAGCAGCTTATTCGGGGGGCATGGCTACACCTTC. Encoded protein: CASSLFGGHGYTF.

There are a few counts of this clonotype. The chain links TRBV7-9 to TRBJ1-5, with 7 positions matching TRBD1. CDR1 and CDR2 (germline): SEHNR, FQNEAQ (reference sequence). V lost 1 base and J lost 6; bases outside the gene matches: 3. This CDR3 is 14 amino acids long. The chain's CDR3 is CASSLGRGPQPQHF. DNA for the CDR3: TGTGCCAGCAGCTTAGGTAGGGGGCCTCAGCCCCAGCATTTT.

The sample holds many counts of this clonotype. The V call is TRBV7-2, the J call TRBJ1-5; D is unresolved. The germline CDR1 and CDR2 sequences are SGHTA and FQGNSA. This CDR3 is built from 13 residues. Trimming took off 3 bases at V and 3 bases at J, with 6 bases between the two ends. CDR3 DNA sequence: TGTGCCAGCAGCTTCCGTTACAATCAGCCCCAGCATTTT. The encoded protein is CASSFRYNQPQHF. Looking up the rest from reference TRBV7-2 and TRBJ1-5 gives the full variable domain: GAGVSQSPSNKVTEKGKDVELRCDPISGHTALYWYRQSLGQGLEFLIYFQGNSAPDKSGLPSDRFSAERTGGSVSTLTIQRTQQEDSAVYLCASSFRYNQPQHFGDGTRLSIL.

This clonotype has a handful of counts. The V and J genes are TRBV6-5 and TRBJ1-1; D not certain. The CDR3 is made up of 13 amino acids. The V and J ends lost 3 bases and 7 bases respectively, with 12 bases between them. CDR1 and CDR2 (germline): MNHEY, SVGAGI. CDR3 DNA: TGTGCCAGCAGTTATGGGGAGGGTTTTGAAGCTTTCTTT. Its protein product is CASSYGEGFEAFF.

In its sample, this clonotype was seen a few times. The chain uses TRBV6-2 or TRBV6-3 and TRBJ2-5, with D maybe TRBD1 (5 bases). The CDR3 contains 20 residues. Trimming took off 6 bases at V and 2 bases at J, with 31 bases between the two ends. The V gene's germline CDR1 is MNHEY and CDR2 SVGEGT. The CDR3 loop reads CASRRGQPVGLQTEQETQYF. CDR3 DNA: TGTGCCAGCAGGCGAGGACAACCTGTGGGCCTCCAAACAGAACAAGAGACCCAGTACTTC.

The rearrangement uses TRBV27 and TRBJ1-6, with TRBD1 as a possible D gene (6 bases). From germline, CDR1 is MNHEY and CDR2 SMNVEV (reference sequence). The V end lost 8 bases, the J end lost 9 bases, and 14 bases lay between the germline ends. CDR3 length equals 13 residues. CDR3 sequence reads: CASSGEYSSPLHF. The CDR3 region has the DNA TGTGCCAGCTCAGGGGAGTACAGTTCACCCCTCCACTTT.

In its sample, this clonotype was seen a few times. This chain links TRBV5-6 with TRBJ2-7; 7 nucleotides agree with TRBD1. Germline CDR1 is SGHDT and CDR2 is YYEEEE. Trimming cost V 4 bases and J 8 bases; bases outside gene matches: 12. The CDR3 totals 14 residues. The CDR3 loop reads CASSAGTASGQQYF. The CDR3 region has the DNA TGTGCCAGCAGCGCCGGGACAGCCTCGGGCCAGCAGTACTTC.

This clonotype was seen a handful of times. The chain carries TRBV6-1 and TRBJ1-1; the D gene is possibly TRBD1 (5 bases). V lost 0 bases to trimming and J lost 11 bases, with 13 bases between them. This CDR3 comprises 13 residues. Germline CDR1 and CDR2: MNHNS and SASEGT. The CDR3: CASSEAAGFRAFF. CDR3 DNA: TGTGCCAGCAGTGAAGCCGCAGGGTTCCGGGCTTTCTTT.

This clonotype appeared many times. The V call is TRBV11-3, the J call TRBJ2-2; D is perhaps TRBD1 (6 bases). The CDR3 contains 15 residues. CDR1 is SGHNT and CDR2 is YENEEA in the germline V gene. V lost 5 bases, J lost 4 bases, and 14 bases lay in between. The CDR3 here is CASSVGQVGTGELFF. The CDR3 region has the DNA TGTGCCAGCAGCGTGGGACAAGTGGGCACCGGGGAGCTGTTTTTT.

The chain couples TRBV4-2 to TRBJ2-7; 8 bases line up with TRBD1. The V gene's germline CDR1 is LGHNA and CDR2 YNFKEQ. J lost 2 bases, V lost 2 bases, and 11 bases had no gene match. The CDR3 runs to 17 residues. CDR3 bases: TGTGCCAGCAGCCAAAGAACTCGGACAGGGCGAACCTACGAGCAGTACTTC. Its protein product is CASSQRTRTGRTYEQYF.

J is TRBJ2-5 and V is TRBV12-3 or TRBV12-4; perhaps TRBD2 as D (6 bases). The CDR3 loop spans 13 amino acids. With 7 bases removed from V and 2 bases from J, the gap between germline ends came to 11 bases. The CDR3 loop reads CASMGGKQETQYF. CDR3 in DNA: TGTGCCAGCATGGGGGGTAAACAAGAGACCCAGTACTTC.

This clonotype was detected only a few times. J is TRBJ1-2 and V is TRBV6-5; 7 bases align to TRBD1. Germline V gene lookup returns CDR1 MNHEY and CDR2 SVGAGI. The length of the CDR3 is 17 residues. The junction had 11 bases not matched to a gene; V was cut back by 2 bases and J by 2 bases. CDR3 coding DNA: TGTGCCAGCAGTTACCTTCTGGGACAGTCCCCCAACTATGGCTACACCTTC. This codes for CASSYLLGQSPNYGYTF.

The chain links TRBV15 to TRBJ2-7; D remains ambiguous. This CDR3 has 13 amino acids. In germline, CDR1 is LNHNV, CDR2 YYDKDF (reference sequence). Trimming cost V 6 bases and J 2 bases, with 11 bases left between them. The CDR3 coding sequence is TGTGCCACCAGTCCGGCGGATACCTACGAGCAGTACTTC. Amino acids: CATSPADTYEQYF.

This clonotype was seen many times. This chain joins TRBV6-1 and TRBJ1-2, with TRBD1 matching 8 bases. V was clipped by 6 bases and J by 4 bases; unmatched bases: 13. Germline values: CDR1 MNHNS, CDR2 SASEGT. This CDR3 region has 16 residues. Here the CDR3 DNA reads TGTGCCAGCAGCTTCCAGGGGGCATCAAAGTTCTATGGCTACACCTTC. Encoded protein: CASSFQGASKFYGYTF.

In its sample, this clonotype was seen many times. The rearrangement links TRBV28 to TRBJ1-5; maybe TRBD1 (6 bases). Deletions cut 3 bases from V and 1 base from J, with 13 bases between. The CDR3 loop spans 16 amino acids. Germline lookup yields CDR1 MDHEN and CDR2 SYDVKM. The CDR3 is CASSFLQGMSNQPQHF. The CDR3 DNA sequence: TGTGCCAGCAGTTTCTTACAGGGTATGAGCAATCAGCCCCAGCATTTT.

This clonotype occurred once. The chain links TRBV30 to TRBJ2-6, with D unclear. This CDR3 spans 14 amino acids. Germline loops: CDR1 GTSNPN, CDR2 SVGIG (reference sequence). V shed 1 base and J shed 0 bases, with 4 bases lying between them. The CDR3 sequence: CAWSDGSGANVLTF. The CDR3 DNA reads as TGTGCCTGGAGTGATGGCTCTGGGGCCAACGTCCTGACTTTC. The whole variable domain, filled in from reference TRBV30 and TRBJ2-6, reads SQTIHQWPATLVQPVGSPLSLECTVEGTSNPNLYWYRQAAGRGLQLLFYSVGIGQISSEVPQNLSASRPQDRQFILSSKKLLLSDSGFYLCAWSDGSGANVLTFGAGSRLTVL.

V usage is TRBV19 and J usage is TRBJ1-2, with D unresolved. The germline V gene encodes CDR1 LNHDA and CDR2 SQIVND (reference sequence). The CDR3 is made up of 15 amino acids. V was clipped by 4 bases and J by 4 bases, with 16 bases between them. DNA for the CDR3: TGTGCCAGTAGTACAGGAAATCTACCGGGCTATGGCTACACCTTC. Amino acids: CASSTGNLPGYGYTF.

This clonotype was observed at least ten times. The chain employs TRBV5-1 and TRBJ2-7, with 12 nucleotides matching TRBD1. After removal of 4 bases from V and 4 bases from J, the junction contained 9 bases not matched to a gene. The CDR3 is 16 residues long. The germline CDR1 and CDR2 sequences are SGHRS and YFSETQ. CDR3 coding DNA: TGCGCCAGCAGCCGGGGGACAGGGGGCGATATGTACGAGCAGTACTTC. Protein product: CASSRGTGGDMYEQYF.

The rearrangement joins TRBV6-1 to TRBJ1-1, with D possibly matching TRBD1 (6 bases). Germline assignment: CDR1 MNHNS and CDR2 SASEGT. This CDR3 spans 13 amino acids. With 5 bases removed from V and 5 bases from J, the gap between germline ends came to 12 bases. DNA of the CDR3: TGTGCCAGCAGTCAGGGGAGGGTGACTGAAGCTTTCTTT. It specifies CASSQGRVTEAFF.

This clonotype was picked up a small number of times. This CDR3 is CASSLALDQPQHF. The CDR3 coding sequence is TGTGCCAGCAGCTTAGCGTTGGATCAGCCCCAGCATTTT. The V and J genes are TRBV7-2 and TRBJ1-5; no definite D call. Germline V CDR1 and CDR2: SGHTA, FQGNSA. The CDR3 runs 13 residues. The V end lost 0 bases, the J end lost 5 bases, and 5 bases lay between the germline ends.

The V call is TRBV7-9, the J call TRBJ2-7; D ambiguous. The CDR3 spans 15 residues. Germline assignment: CDR1 SEHNR and CDR2 FQNEAQ (reference sequence). V was cut by 1 base and J by 2 bases, with 12 bases left in between. The CDR3 region has the DNA TGTGCCAGCAGCTTAGATGGGATAGAAGCCTACGAGCAGTACTTC. As protein: CASSLDGIEAYEQYF.

The chain employs TRBV7-2 and TRBJ2-7; D remains unclear. Germline values: CDR1 SGHTA, CDR2 FQGNSA. The CDR3 totals 15 residues. The ends were cut back, 6 bases at V and 4 bases at J, with 19 bases in the middle. This CDR3 reads CASSHPTLERYEQYF. CDR3 DNA sequence: TGTGCCAGCAGTCATCCCACTCTGGAGAGATACGAGCAGTACTTC.

Ten or more counts support this clonotype. The chain links TRBV10-3 to TRBJ1-2, with a weak D call TRBD1 (5 bases). Germline V gene data show CDR1 as ENHRY and CDR2 as SYGVKD. The V end was cut by 8 bases, the J end by 7 bases, with 20 bases between. The CDR3 is 14 residues long. CDR3 region: CAISKDAGDGGYTF. For the CDR3, the DNA is TGTGCCATCTCTAAGGACGCCGGGGACGGTGGCTACACCTTC.

This clonotype was detected ten times or more. This chain connects TRBV2 to TRBJ1-2; D is possibly TRBD1 (5 bases). The V gene's germline CDR1 is SNHLY and CDR2 FYNNEI. V lost 4 bases, J lost 8 bases, and 11 bases lay in between. This CDR3 contains 12 residues. The CDR3 nucleotides are TGTGCCAGCAGTGTCTACCCAGGGGGCTACACCTTC. It is translated as CASSVYPGGYTF.

J is TRBJ1-1 and V is TRBV3-1, with unresolved D. The CDR3 has 14 residues. Germline CDR1 reads LGHDT; CDR2 reads YNNKEL (reference sequence). V gave up 4 bases and J gave up 3 bases, with 12 bases separating them. Written as DNA, the CDR3 is TGTGCCAGCAGCCCACTCCAGGATCACACTGAAGCTTTCTTT. Its translation is CASSPLQDHTEAFF.

This clonotype occurred many times. The chain uses TRBV10-3 and TRBJ2-7; 9 bases fit TRBD1. V was pared by 5 bases and J by 3 bases, with 8 bases of the junction left unmatched. Per the germline V gene, CDR1 is ENHRY and CDR2 is SYGVKD. This CDR3 has 15 amino acids. The CDR3 is CAISSPGQGYYEQYF. As DNA, the CDR3 is TGTGCCATCAGTTCACCGGGACAGGGTTACTACGAGCAGTACTTC.

At least ten counts were recorded for this clonotype. The rearrangement uses TRBV6-1 and TRBJ2-7; 11 nucleotides agree with TRBD1. CDR1 is MNHNS, CDR2 SASEGT, per germline. Germline trimming cut 7 bases from V and 7 bases from J; bases unmatched to any gene: 9. The CDR3 loop spans 14 amino acids. The CDR3 sequence: CASNLDRGRNEQYF. The CDR3 nucleotides read TGTGCCAGCAACCTGGACAGGGGGCGGAATGAGCAGTACTTC.

This clonotype was recorded at least ten times. The junction does not match germline at one end; this may be a read error. The gene calls are TRBV12-3 or TRBV12-4 and TRBJ1-2; D may be TRBD1 (5 bases). This CDR3 spans 13 amino acids. The CDR3 bases are TGTGCCAGCAGTTTCTCAGGGAGTTATGGCCACACCTTC. It encodes CASSFSGSYGHTF.

This clonotype was observed a handful of times. The rearrangement uses TRBV3-1 and TRBJ1-2; TRBD1 matches 7 bases. The CDR3 has 13 amino acids. Germline V gene data show CDR1 as LGHDT and CDR2 as YNNKEL (reference sequence). V lost 4 bases, J lost 6 bases, and 5 bases stayed unmatched. CDR3 nucleotide sequence: TGTGCCAGCAGCCCTCAGGGGGTGGATGGCTACACCTTC. It translates to CASSPQGVDGYTF. Complete variable domain (other parts from reference TRBV3-1 and TRBJ1-2): DTAVSQTPKYLVTQMGNDKSIKCEQNLGHDTMYWYKQDSKKFLKIMFSYNNKELIINETVPNRFSPKSPDKAHLNLHINSLELGDSAVYFCASSPQGVDGYTFGSGTRLTVV.